One sample yielded the 31 T cell receptor beta chains listed below, sequenced in a study of regulatory T cells in long-lasting Graves disease. Researchers made TCR beta libraries by using iRepertoire HTBI primers and running Arm-PCR on CDR3 regions. A single record per CDR3 protein comes from TCRdb applying MiXCR to the multiplex PCR reads. The sample has 350,000 to 500,000 distinct CDR3 sequences; 20% to 25% are singletons. Documented time point: persistent/refractory GD, antithyroid drugs over 5 years with positive TRAb. RNA from PBMCs was the source of the TCR library. Sample: peripheral blood mononuclear cells (PBMCs), taken when the disease was refractory, from a patient treated with antithyroid drugs. These TCRs come from a female donor with Graves disease.

V usage is TRBV7-8 and J usage is TRBJ2-7; 10 nucleotides agree with TRBD2. Germline CDR1 SGHVS, CDR2 FQNEAQ. This CDR3 is built from 19 residues. V was clipped by 5 bases and J by 0 bases; unmatched bases: 16. CDR3 residues: CASSPPLGLAGVSSYEQYF. The CDR3 DNA sequence: TGTGCCAGCAGCCCCCCCCTGGGTCTAGCGGGGGTTAGCTCCTACGAGCAGTACTTC.

In this sample, this clonotype turned up many times. V is TRBV28 and J is TRBJ1-1; TRBD1 agrees at 9 bases. CDR1 MDHEN and CDR2 SYDVKM come from the germline V gene. Unmatched junction bases numbered 11, after V lost 6 bases and J lost 12 bases. The CDR3 contains 13 residues. Here the CDR3 reads CASSDIRDRASFF. CDR3 bases: TGTGCCAGCAGCGACATACGGGACAGGGCATCTTTCTTT.

A remark on this clonotype: A read error may explain this, as a much larger clone is one base away. The conserved final phenylalanine or tryptophan is absent from the CDR3, which likely points to a read error. The rearrangement joins TRBV7-2 to TRBJ2-2, with D perhaps TRBD1 (6 bases). The CDR3 contains 17 residues. Germline CDR1 SGHTA, CDR2 FQGNSA. V lost 5 bases and J lost 5, with 21 bases in between. Written as DNA, the CDR3 is TGTGCCAGCAGCCCTACAGGGACGCGCGAATTAACCGGGGAGCTGTTTTCT. Its translation is CASSPTGTRELTGELFS.

This clonotype was found many times. This chain uses TRBV28 with TRBJ2-2, with 7 positions matching TRBD1. The CDR3 extends over 15 amino acids. After removal of 2 bases from V and 4 bases from J, the junction contained 4 bases not matched to a gene. The germline V gene encodes CDR1 MDHEN and CDR2 SYDVKM. The CDR3 coding sequence is TGTGCCAGCAGTTTAAGACAGGGATTCACCGGGGAGCTGTTTTTT. This translates into CASSLRQGFTGELFF.

This clonotype was detected many times. The V gene is TRBV2, the J gene TRBJ2-7; the D gene is possibly TRBD2 (7 bases). Trimming stripped 2 bases from V and 9 bases from J, with 8 bases between. The CDR3 spans 11 residues. The germline V gene encodes CDR1 SNHLY and CDR2 FYNNEI. CDR3: CASSERGGQYF. DNA for the CDR3: TGTGCCAGCAGTGAAAGGGGGGGGCAGTACTTC.

The chain links TRBV5-1 to TRBJ2-1; 8 bases line up with TRBD2. Germline V gene lookup returns CDR1 SGHRS and CDR2 YFSETQ. The CDR3 consists of 16 residues. V was clipped by 0 bases and J by 0 bases; unmatched bases: 2. The CDR3 DNA is TGCGCCAGCAGCTTGGGCGGGGGGAGCTCCTACAATGAGCAGTTCTTC. Protein product: CASSLGGGSSYNEQFF. The full variable domain, with the rest looked up from reference TRBV5-1 and TRBJ2-1, is KAGVTQTPRYLIKTRGQQVTLSCSPISGHRSVSWYQQTPGQGLQFLFEYFSETQRNKGNFPGRFSGRQFSNSRSEMNVSTLELGDSALYLCASSLGGGSSYNEQFFGPGTRLTVL.

This clonotype has only a few counts. The J gene is TRBJ1-2, the V gene TRBV10-3, with 9 bases fitting TRBD1. Germline lookup yields CDR1 ENHRY and CDR2 SYGVKD. V was pared by 4 bases and J by 6 bases, with 3 bases of the junction left unmatched. This CDR3 is 13 amino acids long. Written as DNA, the CDR3 is TGTGCCATCAGTGGGACAGGGGATAATGGCTACACCTTC. This encodes CAISGTGDNGYTF.

The chain employs TRBV14 and TRBJ1-1, with no clear D. The germline V gene encodes CDR1 SGHDN and CDR2 FVKESK. V dropped 1 base and J dropped 3 bases, with 12 bases sitting between them. The CDR3 runs 15 residues. CDR3 protein: CASSQAGTVYTEAFF. The DNA of the CDR3 is TGTGCCAGCAGCCAAGCGGGAACAGTTTACACTGAAGCTTTCTTT. The complete variable domain, with remaining parts taken from reference TRBV14 and TRBJ1-1, reads EAGVTQFPSHSVIEKGQTVTLRCDPISGHDNLYWYRRVMGKEIKFLLHFVKESKQDESGMPNNRFLAERTGGTYSTLKVQPAELEDSGVYFCASSQAGTVYTEAFFGQGTRLTVV.

The V gene is TRBV28, the J gene TRBJ1-4, with 10 bases fitting TRBD1. The CDR3 contains 14 residues. Unmatched junction bases numbered 5, after V lost 5 bases and J lost 8 bases. CDR1 is MDHEN, CDR2 SYDVKM, per germline. DNA of the CDR3: TGTGCCAGCAGTGGGACAGGGGCTAGCGAAAAACTGTTTTTT. Protein sequence: CASSGTGASEKLFF.

Comment on this clonotype: A much bigger clone sits one base away, suggesting this may be a read error. The gene calls are TRBV2 and TRBJ2-5; D may be TRBD2 (6 bases). V was shortened by 7 bases and J by 9 bases, with 21 bases between the two germline ends. CDR3 length: 14 residues. Germline CDR1 is SNHLY and CDR2 is FYNNEI. CDR3 bases: TGTGCCAGCATCCCTAGAGGCGGCGGGGAGGCCCAGTACTTC. Translation: CASIPRGGGEAQYF.

The chain couples TRBV5-1 to TRBJ2-7; 10 bases are shared with TRBD1. The CDR3 is 14 amino acids. Looked up from germline, CDR1 is SGHRS and CDR2 is YFSETQ. Germline trimming cut 0 bases from V and 6 bases from J; bases unmatched to any gene: 3. Here the CDR3 reads CASSLGQGALEQYF. The DNA for the CDR3 is TGCGCCAGCAGCTTGGGACAGGGGGCGCTCGAGCAGTACTTC.

This clonotype occurred many times. CDR3 nucleotide sequence: TGTGCCAGCAGTTTCCTAGCGGAACTTCCCTACGAGCAGTACTTC. Protein: CASSFLAELPYEQYF. The chain uses TRBV12-3 or TRBV12-4 and TRBJ2-7; 7 bases agree with TRBD2. This CDR3 has 15 amino acids. After removal of 3 bases from V and 2 bases from J, the junction contained 7 bases not matched to a gene.

With regard to this clonotype: Given the absence of the conserved phenylalanine or tryptophan at the CDR3 end, a read error is likely. V and J are TRBV27 and TRBJ2-3, with D possibly matching TRBD2 (5 bases). The CDR3 sequence is 17 residues long. V shed 11 bases and J shed 2 bases, with 26 bases lying between them. Germline V gene sequence: CDR1 MNHEY, CDR2 SMNVEV (reference sequence). In DNA, the CDR3 is TGTGCCTCCTATTCCAGCACGGTACGGGATCACACAGATACGCAGTATCTT. Residues: CASYSSTVRDHTDTQYL.

This clonotype has just a few counts. The chain has TRBV28 and TRBJ1-1, with D possibly matching TRBD1 (6 bases). CDR1 and CDR2 from the germline V gene are MDHEN and SYDVKM. V was clipped by 6 bases and J by 7 bases, with 12 bases between them. This CDR3 has 12 residues. This CDR3 reads CASRGQTDEAFF. CDR3 sequence (DNA): TGTGCCAGCAGAGGACAGACCGATGAAGCTTTCTTT.

This sequence joins TRBV7-2 and TRBJ2-2; TRBD2 is a possible D gene (5 bases). The CDR3 is 14 residues long. V lost 5 bases, J lost 2 bases, and 9 bases lay in between. Germline V gene lookup returns CDR1 SGHTA and CDR2 FQGNSA. CDR3 amino acids: CASSGWTNTGELFF. The CDR3 region has the DNA TGTGCCAGCAGCGGATGGACTAACACCGGGGAGCTGTTTTTT.

This chain links TRBV5-1 with TRBJ2-1, with TRBD2 matching over 7 bases. Germline CDR1 and CDR2: SGHRS and YFSETQ. V lost 4 bases to trimming and J lost 4 bases; unmatched junction nucleotides: 8. There are 15 residues in the CDR3. CDR3 nucleotides: TGCGCCAGCAGCCCAGCGGGAACCCCTTACAATGAGCAGTTCTTC. As protein: CASSPAGTPYNEQFF.

This clonotype was observed a few times. This chain joins TRBV6-1 and TRBJ2-6; the D gene is possibly TRBD2 (5 bases). The CDR3 loop spans 19 amino acids. CDR1 is MNHNS, CDR2 SASEGT, per germline. Trimming shortened V by 0 bases and J by 0 bases, and 15 bases separated the two germline ends. The CDR3 loop is CASSEASGRRLSGANVLTF. The CDR3 DNA reads as TGTGCCAGCAGTGAAGCGAGCGGCAGGAGACTCTCTGGGGCCAACGTCCTGACTTTC.

In its sample, this clonotype was seen many times. The V and J genes are TRBV6-1 and TRBJ1-1; D uncertain. Per the germline V gene, CDR1 is MNHNS and CDR2 is SASEGT. The CDR3 has 11 residues. V dropped 4 bases and J dropped 7 bases, with 7 bases sitting between them. The CDR3: CASSGLYEAFF. The CDR3 region has the DNA TGTGCCAGCAGTGGACTATATGAAGCTTTCTTT.

V is TRBV6-1 and J is TRBJ1-5; 7 bases map to TRBD1. CDR3 length: 14 residues. Per the germline V gene, CDR1 is MNHNS and CDR2 is SASEGT. Germline trimming cut 5 bases from V and 4 bases from J; bases unmatched to any gene: 5. In nucleotides, the CDR3 is TGTGCCAGCAGTCAGACAGGGACTAATCAGCCCCAGCATTTT. Its protein is CASSQTGTNQPQHF.

The rearrangement links TRBV9 to TRBJ2-7; D possibly uses TRBD1 or TRBD2 (7 bases each). Trimming stripped 4 bases from V and 5 bases from J, with 19 bases between. This CDR3 has 15 amino acids. Looked up from germline, CDR1 is SGDLS and CDR2 is YYNGEE. In nucleotides, the CDR3 is TGTGCCAGCAGCTTAGGGGGCGGGAGAATGGACGAGCAGTACTTC. This codes for CASSLGGGRMDEQYF.

The chain joins TRBV19 to TRBJ2-2, with a weak D call TRBD1 (5 bases). Germline V gene lookup returns CDR1 LNHDA and CDR2 SQIVND (reference sequence). The ends were cut back, 4 bases at V and 5 bases at J, with 11 bases in the middle. The CDR3 loop spans 14 amino acids. CDR3 nucleotides: TGTGCCAGTAGTAACCCCACAGGAACCGGGGAGCTGTTTTTT. It encodes CASSNPTGTGELFF. The full variable domain, rest sourced from reference TRBV19 and TRBJ2-2, is DGGITQSPKYLFRKEGQNVTLSCEQNLNHDAMYWYRQDPGQGLRLIYYSQIVNDFQKGDIAEGYSVSREKKESFPLTVTSAQKNPTAFYLCASSNPTGTGELFFGEGSRLTVL.

This chain connects TRBV7-9 to TRBJ1-3, with TRBD1 as a possible D gene (5 bases). The CDR3 covers 14 residues. Trimming removed 6 bases at V and 8 bases at J, with 17 bases between. Germline V gene sequence: CDR1 SEHNR, CDR2 FQNEAQ (reference sequence). CDR3 in amino acids: CASSWDLAGDTIYF. The CDR3 bases are TGTGCCAGCAGTTGGGACCTGGCAGGAGACACCATATATTTT.

This clonotype was seen many times. The V call is TRBV12-3 or TRBV12-4, the J call TRBJ1-2, with 10 bases fitting TRBD1. Trimming at V came to 5 bases and at J to 6 bases, leaving 6 bases not matched to a gene. The CDR3 runs to 14 residues. This chain's CDR3 is CASSRQGAVDGYTF. The CDR3 nucleotides are TGTGCCAGCAGTCGACAGGGGGCGGTCGATGGCTACACCTTC.

This clonotype was counted ten times or more. Germline is not matched at one junction end, which may reflect a read error. The chain has TRBV13 and TRBJ1-1; D gene ambiguous. The CDR3 consists of 10 residues. Germline V gives CDR1 PRHDT, CDR2 FYEKMQ (reference sequence). The DNA of the CDR3 is TGTGCCAGCTCCCTGGCAGAGGTCGCCTTT. Translation: CASSLAEVAF.

This clonotype was observed many times. This sequence joins TRBV28 and TRBJ2-5, with TRBD2 identical over 9 bases. Per the germline V gene, CDR1 is MDHEN and CDR2 is SYDVKM. Trimming cost V 4 bases and J 10 bases; bases outside gene matches: 13. The CDR3 extends over 15 amino acids. The CDR3 coding sequence is TGTGCCAGCAGTTCCTGGGGTAGCGGGAGAATTGACCAGTACTTC. It is translated as CASSSWGSGRIDQYF.

This clonotype was seen a few times. The chain couples TRBV7-2 to TRBJ1-5, with 7 bases identical to TRBD1. The CDR3 spans 13 residues. Germline V gene lookup returns CDR1 SGHTA and CDR2 FQGNSA. Losses at the gene ends were 9 bases for V and 5 bases for J; bases not matched to a gene: 7. The chain's CDR3 is CASGTGVYQPQHF. CDR3 nucleotide sequence: TGTGCCAGTGGTACAGGGGTTTATCAGCCCCAGCATTTT.

The genes are TRBV28 and TRBJ2-3; 9 bases agree with TRBD2. The CDR3 is 16 amino acids. The trim removed 3 bases at V and 4 bases at J, leaving 8 bases unmatched. Per germline, CDR1 MDHEN and CDR2 SYDVKM. The DNA of the CDR3 is TGTGCCAGCAGTTTGTCAAGCGGGAGGAAGGCAGATACGCAGTATTTT. This codes for CASSLSSGRKADTQYF.

The chain uses TRBV13 and TRBJ2-6; D call uncertain. The CDR3 totals 16 residues. Trimming pared 6 bases from V and 0 bases from J, leaving 12 bases between. CDR1 PRHDT and CDR2 FYEKMQ come from the germline V gene (reference sequence). In nucleotides, the CDR3 is TGTGCCAGCAGTTTGTATCGGACCTCTGGGGCCAACGTCCTGACTTTC. It translates to CASSLYRTSGANVLTF. Full variable domain (missing parts from reference TRBV13 and TRBJ2-6): AAGVIQSPRHLIKEKRETATLKCYPIPRHDTVYWYQQGPGQDPQFLISFYEKMQSDKGSIPDRFSAQQFSDYHSELNMSSLELGDSALYFCASSLYRTSGANVLTFGAGSRLTVL.

This clonotype showed up many times. The V and J genes are TRBV5-1 and TRBJ2-4; TRBD2 aligns across 7 bases. The CDR3 spans 14 residues. Per germline, CDR1 SGHRS and CDR2 YFSETQ. V shed 1 base and J 8 bases; nucleotides not matched to a gene: 6. CDR3 protein: CASSLWAGEDIQYF. The CDR3 bases are TGCGCCAGCAGCTTGTGGGCGGGAGAGGACATTCAGTACTTC.

The V and J genes are TRBV5-1 and TRBJ2-5; D gene uncertain. This CDR3 is 15 amino acids long. Trimming took 0 bases from V and 5 from J, leaving 14 bases between them. Germline V gene lookup returns CDR1 SGHRS and CDR2 YFSETQ. CDR3 protein: CASSLEPLDGETQYF. The DNA for the CDR3 is TGCGCCAGCAGCTTGGAACCCCTCGATGGGGAGACCCAGTACTTC.

This chain joins TRBV18 and TRBJ2-2, with 9 bases identical to TRBD1. Per germline, CDR1 KGHSH and CDR2 LQKENI. The junction had 8 bases not matched to a gene; V was cut back by 2 bases and J by 4 bases. The CDR3 length is 17 residues. CDR3 in amino acids: CASSPSLGTGITGELFF. The CDR3 DNA sequence: TGTGCCAGCTCACCATCTCTGGGGACAGGGATCACCGGGGAGCTGTTTTTT.